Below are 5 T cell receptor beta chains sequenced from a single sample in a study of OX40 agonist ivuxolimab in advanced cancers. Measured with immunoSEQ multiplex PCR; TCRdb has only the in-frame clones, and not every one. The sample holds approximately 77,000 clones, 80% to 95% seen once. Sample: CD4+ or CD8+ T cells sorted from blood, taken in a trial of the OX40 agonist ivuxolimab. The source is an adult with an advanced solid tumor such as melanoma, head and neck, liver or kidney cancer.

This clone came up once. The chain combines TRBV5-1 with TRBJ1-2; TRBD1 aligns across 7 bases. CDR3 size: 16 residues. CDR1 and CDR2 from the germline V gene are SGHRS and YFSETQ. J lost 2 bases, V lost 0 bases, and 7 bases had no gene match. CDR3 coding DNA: TGCGCCAGCAGCTTGGAGTTGACAGGGACCAACTATGGCTACACCTTC. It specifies CASSLELTGTNYGYTF.

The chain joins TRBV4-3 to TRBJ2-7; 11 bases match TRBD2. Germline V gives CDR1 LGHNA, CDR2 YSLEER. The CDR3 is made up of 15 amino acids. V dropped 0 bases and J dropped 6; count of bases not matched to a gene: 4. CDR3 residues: CASSQDLLAGGEQYF. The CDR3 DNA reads TGCGCCAGCAGCCAAGATTTGCTAGCGGGAGGCGAGCAGTACTTC.

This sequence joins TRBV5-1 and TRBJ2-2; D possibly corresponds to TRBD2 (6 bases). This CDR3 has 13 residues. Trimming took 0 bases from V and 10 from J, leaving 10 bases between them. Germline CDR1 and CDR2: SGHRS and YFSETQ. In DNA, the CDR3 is TGCGCCAGCAGCTTGGAGGGAGGAGAGGAGCTGTTTTTT. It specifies CASSLEGGEELFF.

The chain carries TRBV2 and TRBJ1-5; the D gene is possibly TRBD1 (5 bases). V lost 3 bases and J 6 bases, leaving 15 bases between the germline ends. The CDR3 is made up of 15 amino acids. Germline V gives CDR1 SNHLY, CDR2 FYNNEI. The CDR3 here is CASSDLRGAAQPQHF. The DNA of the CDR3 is TGTGCCAGCAGTGATCTCCGAGGGGCAGCTCAGCCCCAGCATTTT.

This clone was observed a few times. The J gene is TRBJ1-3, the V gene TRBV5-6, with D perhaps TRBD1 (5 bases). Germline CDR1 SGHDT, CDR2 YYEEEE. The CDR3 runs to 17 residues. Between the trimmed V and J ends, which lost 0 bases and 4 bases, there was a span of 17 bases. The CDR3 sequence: CASSLGGVPSRGNTIYF. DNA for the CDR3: TGTGCCAGCAGCTTGGGAGGGGTCCCTTCGAGAGGAAACACCATATATTTT.